A selection of T cell receptor beta chains follows, all from one sample in a study of blood T cell repertoires in COVID-19. The protocol was immunoSEQ multiplex PCR, while the TCRdb copy is restricted to in-frame clones and leaves out a portion. In the table there are some 130,000 clones, around nine tenths of which are singletons. Sequenced sample: peripheral blood. All receptors derive from a woman aged 70-85 years with COVID-19, enrolled during active disease. CDR3s include the opening cysteine and the closing phenylalanine or tryptophan. Fields, in order: V gene, J gene, clone size, D gene, CDR3 DNA, CDR3 protein. D genes are given only for firm matches. For some rows the clone size is stated as once, few or many, or as a class when expanded; others skip it.

TRBV19,TRBJ1-6,NA,TRBD1,TGTGCCAGTAGTACACCGGGGGACAGAAAGGAAGGTTCACCCCTCCACTTT,CASSTPGDRKEGSPLHF
TRBV11-1,TRBJ1-2,NA,TRBD1,TGTGCCAGCAGCAAGGGACAGCAGAGGTATGGCTACACCTTC,CASSKGQQRYGYTF
TRBV5-4,TRBJ2-7,NA,NA,TGTGCCAGCAGCTCACCCTTACAGGGCTACGAGCAGTACTTC,CASSSPLQGYEQYF
TRBV6-5,TRBJ2-4,NA,TRBD1,TGTGCCACCCGACTACAGGGGAGTGGAAACATTCAGTACTTC,CATRLQGSGNIQYF
TRBV19,TRBJ1-1,NA,NA,TGTGCCAGTAGTTTACAGGCCATGAACACTGAAGCTTTCTTT,CASSLQAMNTEAFF
TRBV21-1,TRBJ2-7,NA,NA,TGTGCCAGCAGCCTTCACTTAGCGGGAACCACCTCCTACGAGCAGTACTTC,CASSLHLAGTTSYEQYF
TRBV30,TRBJ2-7,NA,NA,TGTGCCTGGAGCCCGGGCAGGGAAGGAAACGAGCAGTACTTC,CAWSPGREGNEQYF
TRBV6-1,TRBJ2-5,once,TRBD1,TGTGCCAGCAGTGAAACAGGGGGCAGGGGAGAGACCCAGTACTTC,CASSETGGRGETQYF
TRBV4-2,TRBJ2-1,NA,TRBD1,TGTGCCAGCAGCCAAGATCTGATAGGGGGCTCGAATTACTACAATGAGCAGTTCTTC,CASSQDLIGGSNYYNEQFF
TRBV12-1,TRBJ1-1,NA,NA,TGTGCCAGCAGCTTTTGGATATCACAGGTGAACACTGAAGCTTTCTTT,CASSFWISQVNTEAFF